The rows below give T cell receptor beta chains drawn from one sample of a study of lymphopenia after photon versus proton radiotherapy. Some clones are missing from TCRdb's copy, which holds only in-frame ones; the method was immunoSEQ multiplex PCR. This repertoire shows under 65,000 clones, 70% to 85% found once; its top ten account for just over 2%. This sample comprised peripheral blood, obtained from a patient treated with proton-based radiotherapy. All receptors derive from a man aged 55 to 70 with pancreatic cancer. Each CDR3 is given with its conserved first and last residue. A D gene is named only where the DNA matches it firmly. Size is stated for part of the rows, as once, few or many counts, or as a class when the clone is expanded.

j_gene: TRBJ1-4; v_gene: TRBV7-9; abundance: .; d_gene: .; CDR3aa: CASSLGLANEKLFF; CDR3nt: TGTGCCAGCAGCTTAGGTTTGGCGAATGAAAAACTGTTTTTT
j_gene: TRBJ2-2; v_gene: TRBV5-1; abundance: .; d_gene: TRBD1; CDR3aa: CASSSRTGDTGELFF; CDR3nt: TGCGCCAGCAGCTCAAGGACAGGGGACACCGGGGAGCTGTTTTTT
j_gene: TRBJ1-4; v_gene: TRBV4-2; abundance: .; d_gene: TRBD1; CDR3aa: CASSQEGTGGIEKLFF; CDR3nt: TGTGCCAGCAGCCAAGAGGGGACAGGGGGCATTGAAAAACTGTTTTTT
j_gene: TRBJ2-3; v_gene: TRBV5-1; abundance: .; d_gene: .; CDR3aa: CASSLGGSTDTQYF; CDR3nt: TGCGCCAGCAGCTTAGGGGGGAGCACAGATACGCAGTATTTT
j_gene: TRBJ2-5; v_gene: TRBV4-3; abundance: .; d_gene: TRBD2; CDR3aa: CASSQVGGRDETQYF; CDR3nt: TGCGCCAGCAGCCAGGTGGGGGGGAGGGACGAGACCCAGTACTTC
j_gene: TRBJ2-7; v_gene: TRBV19; abundance: .; d_gene: TRBD2; CDR3aa: CASSIQSGRNEQYF; CDR3nt: TGTGCCAGTAGTATCCAAAGCGGGAGGAACGAGCAGTACTTC
j_gene: TRBJ2-7; v_gene: TRBV4-3; abundance: .; d_gene: TRBD2; CDR3aa: CASSQEALGTSGIPYEQYF; CDR3nt: TGCGCCAGCAGCCAAGAGGCATTAGGGACTAGCGGGATCCCCTACGAGCAGTACTTC
j_gene: TRBJ2-5; v_gene: TRBV27; abundance: .; d_gene: .; CDR3aa: CASSLNRVETQYF; CDR3nt: TGTGCCAGCAGCCTGAACAGGGTAGAGACCCAGTACTTC
j_gene: TRBJ2-6; v_gene: TRBV14; abundance: .; d_gene: .; CDR3aa: CASSPGWAGANVLTF; CDR3nt: TGTGCCAGCAGCCCCGGGTGGGCTGGGGCCAACGTCCTGACTTTC
j_gene: TRBJ2-7; v_gene: TRBV28; abundance: .; d_gene: .; CDR3aa: CASSPGTYEQYF; CDR3nt: TGTGCCAGCAGTCCAGGAACCTACGAGCAGTACTTC
j_gene: TRBJ2-5; v_gene: TRBV30; abundance: .; d_gene: .; CDR3aa: CAWSANRAETQYF; CDR3nt: TGTGCCTGGAGCGCGAACAGGGCCGAGACCCAGTACTTC
j_gene: TRBJ2-5; v_gene: TRBV30; abundance: .; d_gene: .; CDR3aa: CAWSVGDPRETQYF; CDR3nt: TGTGCCTGGAGTGTGGGGGACCCCAGGGAGACCCAGTACTTC
j_gene: TRBJ2-1; v_gene: TRBV29-1; abundance: .; d_gene: TRBD2; CDR3aa: CSAKGLAAYNEQFF; CDR3nt: TGCAGCGCTAAGGGACTAGCGGCTTACAATGAGCAGTTCTTC
j_gene: TRBJ1-5; v_gene: TRBV28; abundance: .; d_gene: .; CDR3aa: CASRTLGDQPQHF; CDR3nt: TGTGCCAGCAGGACTCTGGGAGATCAGCCCCAGCATTTT
j_gene: TRBJ1-2; v_gene: TRBV23-1; abundance: .; d_gene: .; CDR3aa: CASSQCQGENEGDTSNYGYTF; CDR3nt: TGCGCCAGCAGTCAATGTCAAGGTGAGAACGAGGGGGACACTAGTAACTATGGCTACACCTTC
j_gene: TRBJ1-1; v_gene: TRBV9; abundance: .; d_gene: .; CDR3aa: CASTPGGGGTNEAFF; CDR3nt: TGTGCCAGCACACCAGGAGGGGGAGGTACTAATGAAGCTTTCTTT
j_gene: TRBJ2-3; v_gene: TRBV5-6; abundance: .; d_gene: .; CDR3aa: CASSLAPDTQYF; CDR3nt: TGTGCCAGCAGCTTGGCCCCAGATACGCAGTATTTT
j_gene: TRBJ1-1; v_gene: TRBV20-1; abundance: few; d_gene: .; CDR3aa: CNPGGAEAFF; CDR3nt: TGCAACCCCGGTGGTGCTGAAGCTTTCTTT
j_gene: TRBJ1-5; v_gene: TRBV15; abundance: .; d_gene: .; CDR3aa: CATSRDTGTVNQPQHF; CDR3nt: TGTGCCACCAGCAGAGACACCGGGACCGTCAATCAGCCCCAGCATTTT
j_gene: TRBJ2-1; v_gene: TRBV14; abundance: once; d_gene: .; CDR3aa: CASSQVNEQFF; CDR3nt: TGTGCCAGCAGCCAGGTAAATGAGCAGTTCTTC
j_gene: TRBJ2-7; v_gene: TRBV28; abundance: .; d_gene: .; CDR3aa: CASSLFKEYPYEQYF; CDR3nt: TGTGCCAGCAGTTTATTTAAGGAGTACCCCTACGAGCAGTACTTC
j_gene: TRBJ1-2; v_gene: TRBV7-2; abundance: few; d_gene: .; CDR3aa: CASSPAGASNYGYTF; CDR3nt: TGTGCCAGCAGCCCAGCTGGGGCGTCGAACTATGGCTACACCTTC
j_gene: TRBJ1-5; v_gene: TRBV6-5; abundance: .; d_gene: .; CDR3aa: CASRTTHYSNQPQHF; CDR3nt: TGTGCCAGCAGGACGACACATTATAGCAATCAGCCCCAGCATTTT
j_gene: TRBJ2-1; v_gene: TRBV2; abundance: .; d_gene: TRBD1; CDR3aa: CASTKGGQGLIEQFF; CDR3nt: TGTGCCAGCACGAAGGGGGGACAGGGGCTTATAGAGCAGTTCTTC
j_gene: TRBJ1-5; v_gene: TRBV6-5; abundance: .; d_gene: .; CDR3aa: CASRGAGSNQPQHF; CDR3nt: TGTGCCAGCAGAGGGGCGGGTAGCAATCAGCCCCAGCATTTT
j_gene: TRBJ1-3; v_gene: TRBV20-1; abundance: .; d_gene: .; CDR3aa: CSARDQLLIYF; CDR3nt: TGCAGTGCTAGAGATCAGCTTCTCATATATTTT
j_gene: TRBJ2-2; v_gene: TRBV7-2; abundance: once; d_gene: .; CDR3aa: CASSTGAGELFF; CDR3nt: TGTGCCAGCAGCACTGGAGCCGGGGAGCTGTTTTTT
j_gene: TRBJ2-1; v_gene: TRBV19; abundance: .; d_gene: TRBD2; CDR3aa: CASSIGGTSGTYNEQFF; CDR3nt: TGTGCCAGTAGTATTGGGGGGACTAGCGGAACCTACAATGAGCAGTTCTTC
j_gene: TRBJ2-7; v_gene: TRBV14; abundance: .; d_gene: TRBD2; CDR3aa: CASSRMRLAGQGEQYF; CDR3nt: TGTGCCAGCAGCCGCATGCGACTAGCGGGGCAAGGCGAGCAGTACTTC
j_gene: TRBJ2-7; v_gene: TRBV11-3; abundance: .; d_gene: .; CDR3aa: CASSRDGSYEQYF; CDR3nt: TGTGCCAGCAGCAGGGACGGCTCCTACGAGCAGTACTTC
j_gene: TRBJ2-5; v_gene: TRBV2; abundance: few; d_gene: TRBD2; CDR3aa: CASSEYGRAGETQYF; CDR3nt: TGTGCCAGCAGTGAATACGGGAGGGCCGGCGAGACCCAGTACTTC
j_gene: TRBJ2-7; v_gene: TRBV6-1; abundance: .; d_gene: .; CDR3aa: CASRAGYEQYF; CDR3nt: TGTGCCAGCAGGGCAGGGTACGAGCAGTACTTC
j_gene: TRBJ2-3; v_gene: TRBV2; abundance: once; d_gene: .; CDR3aa: CASSEEAGIHTDTQYF; CDR3nt: TGTGCCAGCAGTGAAGAGGCAGGCATACACACAGATACGCAGTATTTT
j_gene: TRBJ2-2; v_gene: TRBV5-1; abundance: .; d_gene: .; CDR3aa: CASSLEPGRFTGELFF; CDR3nt: TGCGCCAGCAGCTTGGAACCGGGAAGGTTCACCGGGGAGCTGTTTTTT
j_gene: TRBJ2-5; v_gene: TRBV5-1; abundance: .; d_gene: .; CDR3aa: CASSPRDNQETQYF; CDR3nt: TGCGCCAGCAGCCCCCGGGACAACCAAGAGACCCAGTACTTC